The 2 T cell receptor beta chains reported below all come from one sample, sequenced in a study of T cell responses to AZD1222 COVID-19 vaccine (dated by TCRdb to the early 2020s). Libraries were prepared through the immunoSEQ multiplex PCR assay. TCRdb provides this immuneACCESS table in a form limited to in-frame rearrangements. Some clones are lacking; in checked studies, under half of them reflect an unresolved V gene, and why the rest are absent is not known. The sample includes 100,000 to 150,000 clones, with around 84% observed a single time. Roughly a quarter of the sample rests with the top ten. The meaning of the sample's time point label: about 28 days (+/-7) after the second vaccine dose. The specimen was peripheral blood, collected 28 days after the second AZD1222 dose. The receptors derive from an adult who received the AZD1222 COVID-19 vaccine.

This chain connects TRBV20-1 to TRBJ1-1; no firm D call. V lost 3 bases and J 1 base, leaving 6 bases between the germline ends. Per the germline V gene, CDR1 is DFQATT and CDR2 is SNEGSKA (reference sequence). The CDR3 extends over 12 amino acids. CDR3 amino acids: CSASKGNTEAFF. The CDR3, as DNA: TGCAGTGCTAGTAAAGGGAACACTGAAGCTTTCTTT.

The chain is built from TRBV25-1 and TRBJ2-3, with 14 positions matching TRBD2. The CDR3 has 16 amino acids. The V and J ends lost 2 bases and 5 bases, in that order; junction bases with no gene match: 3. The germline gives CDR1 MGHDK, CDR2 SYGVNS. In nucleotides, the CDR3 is TGTGCCAGCAGTGAAGGGACTAGCGGGGGTTTAGATACGCAGTATTTT. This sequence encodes CASSEGTSGGLDTQYF. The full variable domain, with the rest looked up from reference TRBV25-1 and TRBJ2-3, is EADIYQTPRYLVIGTGKKITLECSQTMGHDKMYWYQQDPGMELHLIHYSYGVNSTEKGDLSSESTVSRIRTEHFPLTLESARPSHTSQYLCASSEGTSGGLDTQYFGPGTRLTVL.